This T cell receptor beta chain was observed in a study of CXCR3-negative and CXCR3-positive naive CD8 T cells. The TRB libraries of cDNA were built by UMI-labeled 5' RACE. After re-calling the 5' RACE reads, TCRdb lists one entry per CDR3 protein, DNA absent. This sample's table has 75,000 to 100,000 distinct CDR3 sequences. Broader study findings: The study found that naive CXCR3-negative and CXCR3-positive cells shared TRBV-TRBJ usage, while memory cells differed. Naive subsets were similarly diverse, while memory CD8+ repertoires were much less diverse.

To note about this clonotype: What it binds is not known.

Each CD8+ T cell subset was flow-sorted in triplicate. Every sort contained about 310,000 cells. Cells that were CD45RO-CCR7+CD27+CD95- constituted naive CD8+ T cells. The TCR originated in a human donor in good health. Some clones in this sample may be carry-over from other donors' samples. Sequencing was carried out using naive CXCR3- CD8+ T cells from blood. Subset in this sample: CD45RO-CCR7+CD27+CD95- naive CD8+ T cells lacking CXCR3 (TNR3-).

Here the CDR3 reads CASSPLTGETQYF. The chain joins TRBV12-3 or TRBV12-4 to TRBJ2-5; TCRdb reports TRBD1, a call that lacks DNA to check it against. This CDR3 comprises 13 residues.